The source of this T cell receptor beta chain is a study of cytomegalovirus exposure and HLA in healthy donors. Germline values: CDR1 MDHEN, CDR2 SYDVKM. This CDR3 has 13 amino acids. Between the trimmed V and J ends, which lost 2 bases and 8 bases, there was a span of 12 bases. Use of 60 Vbeta and 13 Jbeta primers characterized the PCR. TCRdb keeps only in-frame clones here, not all; method: immunoSEQ multiplex PCR. The sample lists under 250,000 clones, 65% to 85% occurring once. General study results and limits: TCR beta sequences numbering 15,000 to 20,000 were associated with HLA alleles at 0.05 false discovery rate in a later analysis.

This clone was seen only a few times. As yet, its antigen is unknown. The V gene is TRBV28, the J gene TRBJ1-1; no clear D. Material: PBMCs. The sequence derives from a woman in her twenties or thirties in good health and CMV-seronegative. The CDR3 reads CASSLPEMSEAFF. The DNA for the CDR3 is TGTGCCAGCAGTTTACCGGAGATGTCGGAAGCTTTCTTT.